A selection of T cell receptor beta chains follows, all from one sample in a study of STAT3 mutations in large granular lymphocyte leukemia. Profiled with immunoSEQ multiplex PCR; TCRdb holds only in-frame clones, not every one. In the table there are roughly 22,000 clones, approximately 94% of which are singletons. Sequenced sample: peripheral blood mononuclear cells. The receptors here all came from a middle-aged man with T-cell large granular lymphocyte leukemia. Some clones in this sample may be carry-over from other donors' samples. Both conserved end residues are trimmed from each CDR3. The D gene is left open where the match is weak.

j_call d_call v_call cdr3_aa
TRBJ1-2 - TRBV5-4 ASSSWDTNYGYT
TRBJ2-7 TRBD1 TRBV27 ASSLALGTVWSEQY
TRBJ1-1 TRBD1 TRBV19 ASRGQLNTEAF
TRBJ1-2 TRBD1 TRBV20-1 SAKRDRET
TRBJ2-2 - TRBV4-3 ASSQEVGPPPNTGELF
TRBJ2-7 - TRBV5-4 ASSFSGSHEQY
TRBJ2-5 - TRBV18 ASSPRTNQETQY
TRBJ2-5 - TRBV5-1 ASSLASVKETQY
TRBJ2-5 TRBD2 TRBV5-6 ASTTWNGGRETQY
TRBJ1-1 TRBD1 TRBV19 ASSIFPGTGPNTEAF
TRBJ1-4 - TRBV5-1 ASSERTVNEKLF
TRBJ1-3 TRBD1 TRBV5-1 ASSKGQGAWSGNTIY
TRBJ1-4 - TRBV27 ASSLVGNEKLF
TRBJ2-5 TRBD1 TRBV5-1 ASTSQRGQGETQY
TRBJ1-1 - TRBV5-4 ASSLSRGHTEAF
TRBJ1-1 - TRBV9 ASSRDLQTMNTEAF
TRBJ2-1 - TRBV29-1 SVEAGNEQF
TRBJ2-7 TRBD1 TRBV30 AWSVGGTGYEQY
TRBJ2-7 TRBD1 TRBV5-1 ASSSDRGMGRNEQY
TRBJ1-6 - TRBV28 ASSSASPLH
TRBJ1-2 - TRBV6-6 ASSPRLGYT
TRBJ2-2 TRBD2 TRBV4-1 ASSQEGLVGELF
TRBJ2-1 - TRBV5-1 ASSLISQGYNEQF
TRBJ1-1 - TRBV6-6 ASSYLTENTEAF
TRBJ1-3 - TRBV30 AWRTPQGPCFNNGNTIY
TRBJ1-2 - TRBV7-9 ASSSNRVGYT
TRBJ2-3 TRBD1 TRBV5-4 ASRKGQTSTDTQY
TRBJ1-2 TRBD1 TRBV9 ASSVRSGGAYGYT
TRBJ2-3 TRBD2 TRBV13 ASSPSGETWSADTQY
TRBJ2-3 - TRBV9 ASSPPLRPSTDTQY
TRBJ1-4 TRBD1 TRBV30 AGRQGALGEKLF